This is a list of T cell receptor beta chains from one sample in a study of cytomegalovirus exposure and HLA in healthy donors. Produced via immunoSEQ multiplex PCR; TCRdb's table is partial and in-frame only. The sample contains 100,000 to 150,000 clones, roughly 80% of which appear only once. Sequenced material: PBMCs. These receptors were taken from a man aged 60 to 75 in good health and CMV-seropositive. CDR3s include the opening cysteine and the closing phenylalanine or tryptophan. D genes are given only for firm matches. Not every row has a clone size; where given, it reads once, few, many or a size class.

clone_size	d_call	v_call	j_call	cdr3_nt	cdr3_aa
-	-	TRBV27	TRBJ1-6	TGTGCCAGCAGTTTATTTGGCAGGGGTGTCAATTCACCCCTCCACTTT	CASSLFGRGVNSPLHF
-	TRBD2	TRBV11-2	TRBJ2-7	TGTGCCAGCAGCTTAGACCGACTAGCGGGGGTGACCTACGAGCAGTACTTC	CASSLDRLAGVTYEQYF
few	TRBD2	TRBV30	TRBJ2-3	TGTGCCTTGCGGGGGGGCACAGATACGCAGTATTTT	CALRGGTDTQYF
-	-	TRBV7-2	TRBJ2-5	TGTGCCAGCAGGCCCCGGGGAGGCTTTCAAGAGACCCAGTACTTC	CASRPRGGFQETQYF
-	-	TRBV29-1	TRBJ2-3	TGCAGCGTTGGGACTTCCACAGATACGCAGTATTTT	CSVGTSTDTQYF
few	-	TRBV6-6	TRBJ1-2	TGTGCCAGCAGTTACGAGAACTATGGCTACACCTTC	CASSYENYGYTF
-	-	TRBV5-4	TRBJ1-1	TGTGCCAGCAGCCTCTCCCCGGCGGGGAACACTGAAGCTTTCTTT	CASSLSPAGNTEAFF
-	TRBD1	TRBV10-3	TRBJ1-1	TGTGCCATCAGTGGTTCGACAGGGGTGACTGAAGCTTTCTTT	CAISGSTGVTEAFF
few	-	TRBV11-2	TRBJ2-7	TGTGCCAGCAGCTTAGGGGGGGTAGCAACCACCTACGAGTGGCAGTACTTC	CASSLGGVATTYEWQYF
-	TRBD2	TRBV7-6	TRBJ2-5	TGTGCCAGCAGCGCTAGCGGGGTGGAGACCCAGTACTTC	CASSASGVETQYF
-	TRBD1	TRBV2	TRBJ1-3	TGTGCCAGCAGTCAGACAGGGCCTGGAAACACCATATATTTT	CASSQTGPGNTIYF
-	-	TRBV19	TRBJ1-1	TGTGCCAGTACCCTGGACGGGGGGCAGAACACTGAAGCTTTCTTT	CASTLDGGQNTEAFF
-	TRBD1	TRBV5-4	TRBJ1-2	TGTGCCAGCAGCTTCGGACAGGGGGCCCAAGCTAACTATGGCTACACCTTC	CASSFGQGAQANYGYTF
few	-	TRBV5-5	TRBJ1-5	TGTGCCAGCAGCTTCGGGTTAGATCAGCCCCAGCATTTT	CASSFGLDQPQHF
-	TRBD1	TRBV9	TRBJ1-4	TGTGCCAGCAGCGGGGGGGACAGGGATGAAAAACTGTTTTTT	CASSGGDRDEKLFF
-	-	TRBV11-2	TRBJ1-1	TGTGCCAGCACCCTCCGGGTAGATGGCACTGAAGCTTTCTTT	CASTLRVDGTEAFF
-	TRBD1	TRBV7-8	TRBJ2-1	TGTGCCAGCAGCTCGACAGGGCCGATCAATGAGCAGTTCTTC	CASSSTGPINEQFF
-	-	TRBV4-1	TRBJ2-4	TGCGCCAGCAGCCAAGACGGGCCAGGCAGACTAAAAAACATTCAGTACTTC	CASSQDGPGRLKNIQYF
-	-	TRBV10-1	TRBJ2-1	TGCGCCAGCAGTGTGGGGGCAGGTGGTTGGAATGAGCAGTTCTTC	CASSVGAGGWNEQFF
-	-	TRBV7-9	TRBJ1-1	TGTGCCAGCAGCCAAACAGCATACACTGAAGCTTTCTTT	CASSQTAYTEAFF
-	-	TRBV4-1	TRBJ1-5	TGCGCCAGCAGCATTCAGGGGAACAATCAGCCCCAGCATTTT	CASSIQGNNQPQHF
-	-	TRBV5-1	TRBJ2-7	TGCGCCAGCAGCACGGAGGGGCGGACCTACGAGCAGTACTTC	CASSTEGRTYEQYF
few	TRBD2	TRBV27	TRBJ2-7	TGTGCCAGCAGTTTGACCGGGACTAGCGGGACCTACGAGCAGTACTTC	CASSLTGTSGTYEQYF
once	TRBD2	TRBV6-4	TRBJ2-5	TGTGCCAGCAGCAAACTAGCGGGGTCTGTAGAGACCCAGTACTTC	CASSKLAGSVETQYF
-	-	TRBV18	TRBJ1-1	TGTGCCAGCTCACCAGGGGTTACAGTCGGGAGCACTGAAGCTTTCTTT	CASSPGVTVGSTEAFF
-	TRBD1	TRBV5-4	TRBJ1-2	TGTGCCAGCTTTCGGACAGGGGCGCCCCTTGGCTACACCTTC	CASFRTGAPLGYTF
-	TRBD2	TRBV5-1	TRBJ2-2	TGCGCCAGCAGCTCGACCGCACCTAGCGGGGGGGCCACCGGGGAGCTGTTTTTT	CASSSTAPSGGATGELFF
-	-	TRBV29-1	TRBJ2-5	TGCAGCGTTGAAGATCGGAAGGTTACAGGGACCGCTCTCCAGCAGTACTTC	CSVEDRKVTGTALQQYF
few	TRBD1	TRBV19	TRBJ1-1	TGTGCCAGTAGTGAGGACAGGGCCACTGAAGCTTTCTTT	CASSEDRATEAFF
-	TRBD2	TRBV2	TRBJ2-5	TGTGCCAGGGGGACTAGCGGGAGATTGGAAGAGACCCAGTACTTC	CARGTSGRLEETQYF
-	-	TRBV6-4	TRBJ1-2	TGTGCCAGCAGTGCCCTCGGGACTCGGGGCTACACCTTC	CASSALGTRGYTF
-	-	TRBV5-1	TRBJ1-3	TGCGCCAGCAGCTTGGACAGTCTTGGCTCTGGAAACACCATATATTTT	CASSLDSLGSGNTIYF
once	-	TRBV30	TRBJ1-3	TGTGCCTGGAGCGGGGCGGGGGCAGGAGGAAACACCATATATTTT	CAWSGAGAGGNTIYF
-	TRBD1	TRBV7-2	TRBJ2-7	TGTGCCAGCAGCCCCATAGGGGGGACAGGGGTCGAGCAGTACTTC	CASSPIGGTGVEQYF
-	TRBD1	TRBV5-4	TRBJ1-2	TGTGCCAGCAGCCCCAGAGATAAGACAGGGGGGTATGGCTACACCTTC	CASSPRDKTGGYGYTF
-	TRBD1	TRBV6-5	TRBJ2-7	TGTGCCAGCAGTAACCGGGACAGGGGTTACGAGCAGTACTTC	CASSNRDRGYEQYF
-	TRBD2	TRBV18	TRBJ2-6	TGTGCCAGCTCACCATTATCCGGGACTAGGGCTGGGGCCAACGTCCTGACTTTC	CASSPLSGTRAGANVLTF
-	-	TRBV7-6	TRBJ1-1	TGTGCCAGCAGCTTCACAGGGATTTCCACTGAAGCTTTCTTT	CASSFTGISTEAFF
-	TRBD2	TRBV9	TRBJ2-7	TGTGCCAGCAGCCCCCAGGAGAGCGGGGGCTACGAGCAGTACTTC	CASSPQESGGYEQYF
-	-	TRBV5-1	TRBJ1-2	TGCGCCAGCAGCTTGGCGTTAGCTAACTATGGCTACACCTTC	CASSLALANYGYTF
-	-	TRBV4-1	TRBJ2-3	TGCGCCAGCAGCCACGCAGATACGCAGTATTTT	CASSHADTQYF
-	TRBD2	TRBV5-4	TRBJ2-3	TGTGCCAGCAGCTTGGACCTGACTAGCGCGGGCACAGATACGCAGTATTTT	CASSLDLTSAGTDTQYF
-	-	TRBV19	TRBJ2-5	TGTGCCAGTAGTATCGGCGGTAAGGAGACCCAGTACTTC	CASSIGGKETQYF
once	-	TRBV28	TRBJ1-5	TGTGCCAGCAGTTTAAAGGGGTATCAGCCCCAGCATTTT	CASSLKGYQPQHF
-	-	TRBV6-5	TRBJ1-1	TGTGCCAGCAGGCGGGTGCCCATGAACACTGAAGCTTTCTTT	CASRRVPMNTEAFF
-	-	TRBV6-5	TRBJ2-3	TGTGCCAGCAGTTTTGGACTCAACCCTGCGGCGGATACGCAGTATTTT	CASSFGLNPAADTQYF
-	-	TRBV5-1	TRBJ2-7	TGCGCCACCTCCCTGGGCCCGGCCTACGAGCAGTACTTC	CATSLGPAYEQYF
-	TRBD1	TRBV9	TRBJ1-6	TGTGCCAGCAGCCCTAGGGGGCAGGGAGCCTATAATTCACCCCTCCACTTT	CASSPRGQGAYNSPLHF
-	TRBD1	TRBV27	TRBJ2-3	TGTGCCAGCAGTTTGGGTACAGGGGTAACAGATACGCAGTATTTT	CASSLGTGVTDTQYF
-	TRBD2	TRBV28	TRBJ2-1	TGTGCCACCATGAGACTAAGCGGGAGCTCCTACAATGAGCAGTTCTTC	CATMRLSGSSYNEQFF